This T cell receptor (beta chain) emerged from a study of blood T cells in healthy people across ages. Study outcomes and limitations: Long-lived donors had more naive CD4+ cells and higher diversity than aged donors. Diversity of TCR beta per million T cells declined in a roughly linear way with age. Observed TCR beta diversity showed a strong correlation with the percentage of naive T cells as measured by flow cytometry.

The second PCR ran roughly 7 to 12 cycles with a sample-barcoded 5' primer and J-beta primers. TCRdb processed the 5' RACE reads anew with MiXCR; each CDR3 protein has one entry. The sample holds around 970,000 distinct CDR3 sequences, roughly 47% seen once. Points on this clonotype: Antigen specificity is unknown.

Germline V gene lookup returns CDR1 MDHEN and CDR2 SYDVKM. CDR3 size: 17 residues. V shed 6 bases, J shed 9 bases, and the junction held 15 bases outside the gene matches. The specimen was blood. The TCR originated in a woman aged 60-75 years in good health. The genes are TRBV28 and TRBJ2-1; 12 nucleotides agree with TRBD1. This CDR3 reads CASSHYLGTGGFPEQFF. CDR3 DNA sequence: TGTGCCAGCAGCCACTATCTCGGGACAGGGGGCTTCCCTGAGCAGTTCTTC.